What follows is one T cell receptor beta chain and its context. The source of the sample is a study of blood T cell repertoires in COVID-19. The wider study: Sites across the United States, Italy and Spain contributed samples from acute and convalescent COVID-19. The analysed material was cDNA or gDNA that came from T cells, B-cell-depleted T cells, or PBMCs.

The CDR3 spans 14 residues. Looked up from germline, CDR1 is SGHTS and CDR2 is YDEGEE. V lost 2 bases and J 1 base, leaving 9 bases between the germline ends. As originally analysed: Researchers report that nucleated cell counts were estimated from reference gene primer amplification. Method: immunoSEQ multiplex PCR; TCRdb's copy keeps in-frame clones and lacks some. The V and J calls and clone size are taken from that table; D and trimming were inferred from the DNA. Found here are about 170,000 clones, around 81% of them singletons; the top ten hold approximately 11%. This chain connects TRBV5-8 to TRBJ2-5, with unresolved D. The receptor was isolated from a man between 65 and 80 years old with active or convalescent COVID-19. Sequenced sample: peripheral blood. The CDR3 sequence is CASSLRLTQETQYF. In DNA form, the CDR3 reads TGTGCCAGCAGCTTACGACTGACCCAAGAGACCCAGTACTTC.